The 16 T cell receptor beta chains listed next were all sequenced from one sample in a study of T-cell memory formation after mild COVID-19 (dated by TCRdb to the early 2020s). The library was made by 5' RACE. Sequencing was performed on an Illumina NovaSeq 6000. The raw public reads went through TCRdb reprocessing: fastp at Q25, MiXCR clone calling, in-frame beta chains kept. Every entry covers one CDR3 protein and lists the most common genes and DNA from its rows. The sample contains approximately 400,000 distinct CDR3 sequences, around 24% of them found a single time. Roughly 8.9% of the sample is taken by the ten largest. The sequenced material came from PBMCs or a T cell subset sorted from them (not recorded which). These receptors were obtained from an adult woman who had mild COVID-19 (a few samples of this study predate the infection). The sample titles of this study are shuffled in the database, so cell type and time point are left out; the donor was told from shared clones.

This clonotype was counted a few times. The rearrangement uses TRBV9 and TRBJ2-3, with 7 positions matching TRBD2. Germline values: CDR1 SGDLS, CDR2 YYNGEE. This CDR3 spans 16 amino acids. With 0 bases clipped from V and 1 base from J, the junction kept 5 bases outside the gene matches. The CDR3 DNA sequence: TGTGCCAGCAGCGTAGCGGTGGCGGGGGGCACAGATACGCAGTATTTT. This codes for CASSVAVAGGTDTQYF.

V is TRBV7-6 and J is TRBJ2-7, with D perhaps TRBD1 (5 bases). V was pared by 6 bases and J by 7 bases, with 16 bases between. The CDR3 extends over 13 amino acids. CDR1 and CDR2 (germline): SGHVS, FNYEAQ. The CDR3 is CASRPEGAAEQYF. CDR3 nucleotides: TGTGCCAGCAGACCCGAAGGGGCTGCAGAGCAGTACTTC.

The J gene is TRBJ2-1, the V gene TRBV6-2 or TRBV6-3; possibly TRBD2 for D (7 bases). V was shortened by 3 bases and J by 1 base, with 13 bases between the two germline ends. The CDR3 is made up of 16 amino acids. The germline V gene has CDR1 MNHEY and CDR2 SVGEGT. CDR3 in DNA: TGTGCCAGCAGTTATGGGGGGGCCGGGTCCTACAATGAGCAGTTCTTC. It translates to CASSYGGAGSYNEQFF.

The rearrangement uses TRBV12-3 or TRBV12-4 and TRBJ2-5; 10 bases map to TRBD1. V shed 6 bases, J shed 7 bases, and the junction held 11 bases outside the gene matches. The CDR3 sequence is 15 residues long. The CDR3 sequence: CASRFGTGDGGTQYF. The DNA of the CDR3 is TGTGCCAGCAGATTTGGGACAGGGGATGGGGGGACCCAGTACTTC.

The rearrangement uses TRBV12-3 or TRBV12-4 and TRBJ1-1; 7 nucleotides agree with TRBD1. The CDR3 loop spans 14 amino acids. The junction had 6 bases not matched to a gene; V was cut back by 5 bases and J by 3 bases. This CDR3 reads CASSLRGGDTEAFF. DNA for the CDR3: TGTGCCAGCAGTCTCAGGGGGGGAGACACTGAAGCTTTCTTT.

In this sample, this clonotype turned up a few times. This sequence joins TRBV18 and TRBJ2-3, with TRBD1 as a possible D gene (6 bases). V lost 6 bases, J lost 0 bases, and 10 bases lay in between. The CDR3 loop spans 14 amino acids. The germline V gene encodes CDR1 KGHSH and CDR2 LQKENI. The CDR3 loop reads CASSQGQSTDTQYF. The DNA of the CDR3 is TGTGCCAGCTCCCAAGGACAGAGCACAGATACGCAGTATTTT.

This clonotype was observed a handful of times. V and J are TRBV2 and TRBJ1-2; a possible D gene is TRBD1 (5 bases). V lost 1 base and J lost 4, with 16 bases in between. The V gene's germline CDR1 is SNHLY and CDR2 FYNNEI. The CDR3 covers 16 residues. The CDR3 loop reads CASSEGRRGGGYGYTF. Written as DNA, the CDR3 is TGTGCCAGCAGTGAAGGGAGGAGGGGCGGAGGCTATGGCTACACCTTC.

The V gene is TRBV14, the J gene TRBJ1-2; TRBD1 is a possible D gene (5 bases). V was trimmed by 1 base and J by 1 base, leaving 13 bases between them. Germline values: CDR1 SGHDN, CDR2 FVKESK. The CDR3 is 16 amino acids. The CDR3 bases are TGTGCCAGCAGCCAAGGGTTGGGGGTCCTTAACTATGGCTACACCTTC. Its translation: CASSQGLGVLNYGYTF.

Only a few counts were recorded for this clonotype. The chain uses TRBV7-9 and TRBJ1-5; TRBD1 matches 8 bases. Looked up from germline, CDR1 is SEHNR and CDR2 is FQNEAQ (reference sequence). The CDR3 sequence is 14 residues long. The V and J ends lost 3 bases and 7 bases, in that order; junction bases with no gene match: 5. CDR3 bases: TGTGCCAGCAGCTTCCAGGGGGCAGGGCAGCCCCAGCATTTT. Translated, it gives CASSFQGAGQPQHF.

V gene TRBV5-1 combines with J gene TRBJ2-7, with a tentative D call TRBD1 (5 bases). V was trimmed by 4 bases and J by 4 bases, leaving 12 bases between them. Germline lookup yields CDR1 SGHRS and CDR2 YFSETQ. This CDR3 has 13 residues. This chain's CDR3 is CASSPRQLYEQYF. DNA of the CDR3: TGCGCCAGCAGCCCCCGACAGTTATACGAGCAGTACTTC.

The rearrangement uses TRBV2 and TRBJ2-7; either TRBD1 or TRBD2 may supply D (6 bases each). With 6 bases removed from V and 3 bases from J, the gap between germline ends came to 24 bases. CDR3 size: 17 residues. Looked up from germline, CDR1 is SNHLY and CDR2 is FYNNEI. The CDR3 DNA reads TGTGCCAGCAGGGGTGGGGGAACAGGGAGGAGCAGCTACGAGCAGTACTTC. As protein: CASRGGGTGRSSYEQYF.

The chain uses TRBV3-1 and TRBJ2-3; 8 positions match TRBD2. The trim removed 0 bases at V and 2 bases at J, leaving 7 bases unmatched. CDR1 and CDR2 from the germline V gene are LGHDT and YNNKEL (reference sequence). This CDR3 is 17 amino acids long. In DNA, the CDR3 is TGTGCCAGCAGCCAAGATCTGCCACTAGCGGTCACAGATACGCAGTATTTT. This gives the protein CASSQDLPLAVTDTQYF.

This clonotype was recorded many times. The CDR3 region has the DNA TGTGCCAGCAGCGTAGCTCCAGGACTAGCCCAAGAGACCCAGTACTTC. Translated: CASSVAPGLAQETQYF. This chain joins TRBV9 and TRBJ2-5; the match to TRBD2 covers 8 bases. V gave up 0 bases and J gave up 1 base; unmatched junction bases: 5. The CDR3 loop spans 16 amino acids. Germline loops: CDR1 SGDLS, CDR2 YYNGEE.

This chain uses TRBV20-1 with TRBJ1-5; the D is unclear. Germline CDR1 is DFQATT and CDR2 is SNEGSKA (reference sequence). The CDR3 is 13 amino acids. V lost 3 bases and J 7 bases, leaving 13 bases between the germline ends. CDR3 coding DNA: TGCAGTGCTAGGGTAGGGATCAGACAGCCCCAGCATTTT. Its translation: CSARVGIRQPQHF.

This clonotype appeared a few times. V and J are TRBV4-3 and TRBJ2-7; 10 bases fit TRBD2. J was trimmed by 0 bases and V by 0 bases; bases with no gene match: 23. From germline, CDR1 is LGHNA and CDR2 YSLEER. The CDR3 is 23 residues long. CDR3 in amino acids: CASSQDRADQWGELAGTSYEQYF. The CDR3 DNA sequence: TGCGCCAGCAGCCAAGATCGGGCGGACCAATGGGGGGAACTAGCGGGAACCTCCTACGAGCAGTACTTC.

This clonotype was seen only a few times. The chain carries TRBV29-1 and TRBJ2-1, with 7 positions matching TRBD1. V shed 2 bases and J 0 bases; nucleotides not matched to a gene: 4. CDR3 length: 15 amino acids. Germline V gives CDR1 SQVTM, CDR2 ANQGSEA. In DNA, the CDR3 is TGCAGCGTTGAAATGGGACAGCTCTCCTACAATGAGCAGTTCTTC. Protein sequence: CSVEMGQLSYNEQFF.